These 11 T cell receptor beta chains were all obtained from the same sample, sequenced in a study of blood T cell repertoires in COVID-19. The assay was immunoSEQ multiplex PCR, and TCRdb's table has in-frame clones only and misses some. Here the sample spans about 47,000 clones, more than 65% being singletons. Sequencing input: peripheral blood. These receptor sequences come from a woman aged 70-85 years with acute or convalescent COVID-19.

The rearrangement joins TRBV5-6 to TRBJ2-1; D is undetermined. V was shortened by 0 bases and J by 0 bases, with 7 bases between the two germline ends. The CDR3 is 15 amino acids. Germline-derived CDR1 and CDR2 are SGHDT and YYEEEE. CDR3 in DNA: TGTGCCAGCAGCTTGGGCGGATCCTCCTACAATGAGCAGTTCTTC. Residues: CASSLGGSSYNEQFF. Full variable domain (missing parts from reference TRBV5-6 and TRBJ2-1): DAGVTQSPTHLIKTRGQQVTLRCSPKSGHDTVSWYQQALGQGPQFIFQYYEEEERQRGNFPDRFSGHQFPNYSSELNVNALLLGDSALYLCASSLGGSSYNEQFFGPGTRLTVL.

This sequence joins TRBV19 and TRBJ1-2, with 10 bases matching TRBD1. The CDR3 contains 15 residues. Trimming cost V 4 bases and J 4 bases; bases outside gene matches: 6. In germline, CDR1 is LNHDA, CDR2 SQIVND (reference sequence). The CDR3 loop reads CASSTPRTGGYGYTF. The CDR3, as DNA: TGTGCCAGTAGTACTCCCCGGACAGGGGGCTATGGCTACACCTTC.

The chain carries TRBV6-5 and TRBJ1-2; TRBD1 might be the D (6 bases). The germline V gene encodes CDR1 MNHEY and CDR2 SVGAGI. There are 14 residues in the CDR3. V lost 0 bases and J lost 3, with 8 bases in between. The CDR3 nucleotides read TGTGCCAGCAGTTACTCGAAGGGGGACTATGGCTACACCTTC. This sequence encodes CASSYSKGDYGYTF.

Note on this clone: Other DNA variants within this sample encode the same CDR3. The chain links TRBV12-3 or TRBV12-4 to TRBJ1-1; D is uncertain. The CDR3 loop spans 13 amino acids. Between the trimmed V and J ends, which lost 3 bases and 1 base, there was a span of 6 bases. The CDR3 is CASSFAGNTEAFF. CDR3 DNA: TGTGCCAGCAGTTTCGCGGGGAACACTGAAGCTTTCTTT.

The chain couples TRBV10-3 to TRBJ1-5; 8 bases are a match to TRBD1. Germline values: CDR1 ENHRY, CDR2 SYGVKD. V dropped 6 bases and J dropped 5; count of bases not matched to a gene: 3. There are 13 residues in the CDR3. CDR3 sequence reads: CAISQDRDQPQHF. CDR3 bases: TGTGCCATCAGCCAGGACAGGGATCAGCCCCAGCATTTT.

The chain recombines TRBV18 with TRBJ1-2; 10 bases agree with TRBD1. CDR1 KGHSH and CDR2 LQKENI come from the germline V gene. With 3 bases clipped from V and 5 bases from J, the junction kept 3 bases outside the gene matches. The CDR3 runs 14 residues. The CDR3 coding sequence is TGTGCCAGCTCACCTGAGGGACAGGGGTATGGCTACACCTTC. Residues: CASSPEGQGYGYTF.

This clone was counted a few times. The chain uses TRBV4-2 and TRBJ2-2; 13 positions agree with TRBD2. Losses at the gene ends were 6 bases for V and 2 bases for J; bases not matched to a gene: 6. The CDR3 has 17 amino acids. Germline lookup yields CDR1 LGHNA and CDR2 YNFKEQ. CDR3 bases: TGTGCCAGCAGAACGGGACTAGCGGGAAAAAACACCGGGGAGCTGTTTTTT. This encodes CASRTGLAGKNTGELFF.

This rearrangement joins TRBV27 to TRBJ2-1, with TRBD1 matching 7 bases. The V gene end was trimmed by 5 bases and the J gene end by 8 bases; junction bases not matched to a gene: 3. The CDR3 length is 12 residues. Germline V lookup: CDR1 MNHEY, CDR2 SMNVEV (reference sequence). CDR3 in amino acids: CASSRQGDEQFF. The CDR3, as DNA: TGTGCCAGCAGTCGACAGGGTGATGAGCAGTTCTTC.

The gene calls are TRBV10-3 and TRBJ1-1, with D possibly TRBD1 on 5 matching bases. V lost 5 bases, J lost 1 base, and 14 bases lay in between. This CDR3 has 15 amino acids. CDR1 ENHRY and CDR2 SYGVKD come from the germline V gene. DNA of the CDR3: TGTGCCATCAGTCCGGGGGTCAACACGAACACTGAAGCTTTCTTT. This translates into CAISPGVNTNTEAFF.

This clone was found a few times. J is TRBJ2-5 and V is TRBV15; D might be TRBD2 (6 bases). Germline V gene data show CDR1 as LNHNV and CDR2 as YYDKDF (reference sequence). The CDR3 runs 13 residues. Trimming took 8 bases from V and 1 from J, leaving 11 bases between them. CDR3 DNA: TGTGCCACCGGGGTGGGGGGCCAAGAGACCCAGTACTTC. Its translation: CATGVGGQETQYF.

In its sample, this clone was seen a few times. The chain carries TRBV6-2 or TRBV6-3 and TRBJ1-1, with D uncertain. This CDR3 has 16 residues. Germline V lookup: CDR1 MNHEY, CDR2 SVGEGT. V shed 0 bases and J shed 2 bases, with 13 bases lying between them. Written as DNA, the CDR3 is TGTGCCAGCAGTTACTCGAGGGTAGGGATCAACACTGAAGCTTTCTTT. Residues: CASSYSRVGINTEAFF.